One sample yielded the 8 T cell receptor beta chains listed below, sequenced in a study of blood T cell repertoires in COVID-19. Using immunoSEQ multiplex PCR, the repertoire was profiled, and TCRdb retains in-frame clones only, with some absent. Found here are 250,000 to 350,000 clones, 75% to 95% of them singletons; the top ten hold about 6.8%. Material: peripheral blood. The receptors here all came from a woman aged 25 to 39 with COVID-19, enrolled during active disease.

The chain is built from TRBV11-2 and TRBJ2-5; a possible D gene is TRBD2 (6 bases). From germline, CDR1 is SGHAT and CDR2 FQNNGV. This CDR3 region has 14 residues. Trimming left V 8 bases short and J 1 base short, with 14 bases between. The CDR3: CASWGRNFQETQYF. The CDR3 DNA reads TGTGCCAGCTGGGGGAGGAACTTCCAAGAGACCCAGTACTTC.

The rearrangement joins TRBV7-9 to TRBJ2-7; 10 positions match TRBD2. CDR1 SEHNR and CDR2 FQNEAQ come from the germline V gene (reference sequence). The ends lost 3 bases at V and 5 bases at J; junction bases unmatched: 4. CDR3 length equals 14 residues. CDR3 nucleotides: TGTGCCAGCAGCTTGGGACTAGCGATGAACGAGCAGTACTTC. Residues: CASSLGLAMNEQYF. The variable domain in full, with the rest retrieved from reference TRBV7-9 and TRBJ2-7, is DTGVSQNPRHKITKRGQNVTFRCDPISEHNRLYWYRQTLGQGPEFLTYFQNEAQLEKSRLLSDRFSAERPKGSFSTLEIQRTEQGDSAMYLCASSLGLAMNEQYFGPGTRLTVT.

The chain joins TRBV9 to TRBJ2-1; D call uncertain. CDR1 is SGDLS and CDR2 is YYNGEE in the germline V gene. CDR3 size: 13 residues. Trimming took 3 bases from V and 7 from J, leaving 11 bases between them. The chain's CDR3 is CASSASYGNEQFF. The CDR3 DNA follows: TGTGCCAGCAGCGCTAGTTATGGGAATGAGCAGTTCTTC.

The J gene is TRBJ2-1, the V gene TRBV2; 7 nucleotides agree with TRBD2. The germline V gene encodes CDR1 SNHLY and CDR2 FYNNEI. This CDR3 comprises 16 residues. J lost 4 bases, V lost 1 base, and 7 bases had no gene match. The CDR3: CASSEGLAAQYNEQFF. The CDR3 nucleotides read TGTGCCAGCAGTGAAGGGCTAGCGGCCCAGTACAATGAGCAGTTCTTC.

V gene TRBV19 combines with J gene TRBJ2-3; 8 bases align to TRBD1. With 6 bases clipped from V and 3 bases from J, the junction kept 5 bases outside the gene matches. CDR3 length: 14 residues. From germline, CDR1 is LNHDA and CDR2 SQIVND (reference sequence). The CDR3 protein is CASRKQGGTDTQYF. In DNA, the CDR3 is TGTGCCAGTAGAAAACAGGGGGGTACAGATACGCAGTATTTT.

This clone appeared a few times. CDR3 residues: CASSLISLAGDKVYEQYF. The CDR3 bases are TGTGCCAGCAGTTTAATATCACTAGCGGGAGATAAAGTCTACGAGCAGTACTTC. This chain links TRBV6-2 or TRBV6-3 with TRBJ2-7, with 11 bases matching TRBD2. J lost 3 bases, V lost 4 bases, and 14 bases had no gene match. The CDR3 covers 18 residues. Germline V gives CDR1 MNHEY, CDR2 SVGEGT.

The CDR3 nucleotides read TGCGCCAGCAGCCAAGACACTAGCGGGACCTACAACGAGCAGTACTTC. Amino acid sequence: CASSQDTSGTYNEQYF. The chain is built from TRBV4-3 and TRBJ2-7; 10 nucleotides align to TRBD2. This CDR3 is 16 amino acids long. Germline V gives CDR1 LGHNA, CDR2 YSLEER. With 0 bases clipped from V and 5 bases from J, the junction kept 7 bases outside the gene matches.

The J gene is TRBJ1-2, the V gene TRBV12-3 or TRBV12-4; TRBD1 matches at 8 bases. This CDR3 has 12 residues. V lost 7 bases and J lost 6; bases outside the gene matches: 4. The DNA for the CDR3 is TGTGCCAGCACACAGGGGGGCCATGGCTACACCTTC. Its translation is CASTQGGHGYTF.